Listed below are T cell receptor beta chains from one sample, sequenced in a study of blood T cell repertoires in COVID-19. The repertoire was sequenced with immunoSEQ multiplex PCR; TCRdb's copy has only in-frame clones and lacks some. The sample has roughly 240,000 clones; 80% to 90% are singletons. Sequenced: peripheral blood. These receptors all stem from a woman in her 70s with acute or convalescent COVID-19. Each CDR3 is given with its conserved first and last residue. The D gene is left open where the match is weak. Size is stated for part of the rows, as once, few or many counts, or as a class when the clone is expanded.

abundance: -; d_gene: -; j_gene: TRBJ2-5; v_gene: TRBV5-1; CDR3nt: TGCGCCAGCAGCTTGCGCCAAGAGACCCAGTACTTC; CDR3aa: CASSLRQETQYF
abundance: few; d_gene: -; j_gene: TRBJ1-5; v_gene: TRBV6-2/TRBV6-3; CDR3nt: TGTGCCAGCAGTAAGGACAACAGCAATCAGCCCCAGCATTTT; CDR3aa: CASSKDNSNQPQHF
abundance: -; d_gene: TRBD1; j_gene: TRBJ1-3; v_gene: TRBV29-1; CDR3nt: TGCAGCGTGAAACAGGGGAGCTCTGGAAACACCATATATTTT; CDR3aa: CSVKQGSSGNTIYF
abundance: -; d_gene: TRBD1; j_gene: TRBJ1-5; v_gene: TRBV6-5; CDR3nt: TGTGCCAGCAATTCAGGGGGCGGGGGTCAGCCCCAGCATTTT; CDR3aa: CASNSGGGGQPQHF
abundance: -; d_gene: TRBD1; j_gene: TRBJ2-1; v_gene: TRBV5-6; CDR3nt: TGTGCCAGCAGACCCGGACAGGGGGCGATCAATGAGCAGTTCTTC; CDR3aa: CASRPGQGAINEQFF
abundance: -; d_gene: -; j_gene: TRBJ1-5; v_gene: TRBV7-9; CDR3nt: TGTGCCAGCAGCCTTGACAGGTTCAATCAGCCCCAGCATTTT; CDR3aa: CASSLDRFNQPQHF
abundance: -; d_gene: -; j_gene: TRBJ1-1; v_gene: TRBV5-1; CDR3nt: TGCGCCAGCAGCTCCCCAACAAAAACAGGTAACACTGAAGCTTTCTTT; CDR3aa: CASSSPTKTGNTEAFF
abundance: -; d_gene: -; j_gene: TRBJ1-5; v_gene: TRBV7-2; CDR3nt: TGTGCCACCTCGACCTGGGGGCAGGGGAATCAGCCCCAGCATTTT; CDR3aa: CATSTWGQGNQPQHF
abundance: -; d_gene: -; j_gene: TRBJ1-1; v_gene: TRBV27; CDR3nt: TGTGCCAGCAGTTCTCCGACCGCCCGCGGGGTCACTGAAGCTTTCTTT; CDR3aa: CASSSPTARGVTEAFF
abundance: -; d_gene: -; j_gene: TRBJ2-3; v_gene: TRBV27; CDR3nt: TGTGCCAGCAGTTTCTTAGCGTTAGGAGGTCCAGATACGCAGTATTTT; CDR3aa: CASSFLALGGPDTQYF
abundance: -; d_gene: TRBD2; j_gene: TRBJ2-3; v_gene: TRBV28; CDR3nt: TGTGCCAGCAGTTCCCAGGGAGGGGGCACAGATACGCAGTATTTT; CDR3aa: CASSSQGGGTDTQYF
abundance: -; d_gene: -; j_gene: TRBJ1-1; v_gene: TRBV4-2; CDR3nt: TGTGCCAGCAGCCAAGAGTGGAGGAACACTGAAGCTTTCTTT; CDR3aa: CASSQEWRNTEAFF
abundance: -; d_gene: TRBD1; j_gene: TRBJ1-2; v_gene: TRBV5-1; CDR3nt: TGCGCCAGCAGCCCCGGACAGGGAGGCTACACCTTC; CDR3aa: CASSPGQGGYTF
abundance: -; d_gene: TRBD2; j_gene: TRBJ2-7; v_gene: TRBV5-6; CDR3nt: TGTGCCAGCAGCTCACTAGCGGGGACCTCCTACGAGCAGTACTTC; CDR3aa: CASSSLAGTSYEQYF
abundance: -; d_gene: -; j_gene: TRBJ1-6; v_gene: TRBV7-6; CDR3nt: TGTGCCAGCAGCTTATCTTTGGCGGGGAATTCACCCCTCCACTTT; CDR3aa: CASSLSLAGNSPLHF
abundance: -; d_gene: -; j_gene: TRBJ1-1; v_gene: TRBV28; CDR3nt: TGTGCCAGCACCGGACAGCAAGCTTTCTTT; CDR3aa: CASTGQQAFF